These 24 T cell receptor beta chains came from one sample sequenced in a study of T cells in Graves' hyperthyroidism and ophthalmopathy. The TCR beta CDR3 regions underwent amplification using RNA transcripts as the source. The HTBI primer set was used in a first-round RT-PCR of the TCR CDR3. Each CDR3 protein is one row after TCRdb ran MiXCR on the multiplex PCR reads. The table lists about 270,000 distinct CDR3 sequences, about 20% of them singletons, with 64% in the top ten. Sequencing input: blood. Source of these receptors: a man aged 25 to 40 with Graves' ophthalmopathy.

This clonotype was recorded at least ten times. CDR3 nucleotide sequence: TGTGCCAGCAGCACACCGGGGGGCACTGAAGCTTTCTTT. This codes for CASSTPGGTEAFF. This chain connects TRBV5-6 to TRBJ1-1; D perhaps matches TRBD1 (5 bases). Trimming left V 4 bases short and J 4 bases short, with 11 bases between. Germline-derived CDR1 and CDR2 are SGHDT and YYEEEE. CDR3 length: 13 residues.

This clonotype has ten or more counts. CDR3 DNA sequence: TGTGCCAGCAGTTTATACGGGGAAAGCACAGATACGCAGTATTTT. Translated, it gives CASSLYGESTDTQYF. The rearrangement joins TRBV28 to TRBJ2-3, with D tentatively TRBD2 (5 bases). The germline V gene has CDR1 MDHEN and CDR2 SYDVKM. Trimming took 1 base from V and 0 from J, leaving 8 bases between them. The CDR3 is 15 residues long.

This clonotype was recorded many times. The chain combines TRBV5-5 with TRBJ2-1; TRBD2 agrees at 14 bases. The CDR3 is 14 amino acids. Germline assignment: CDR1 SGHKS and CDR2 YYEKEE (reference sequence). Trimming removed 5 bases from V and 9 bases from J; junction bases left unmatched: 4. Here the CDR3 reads CASRGLAGGGEQFF. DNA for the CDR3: TGTGCCAGCAGAGGACTAGCGGGAGGTGGTGAGCAGTTCTTC.

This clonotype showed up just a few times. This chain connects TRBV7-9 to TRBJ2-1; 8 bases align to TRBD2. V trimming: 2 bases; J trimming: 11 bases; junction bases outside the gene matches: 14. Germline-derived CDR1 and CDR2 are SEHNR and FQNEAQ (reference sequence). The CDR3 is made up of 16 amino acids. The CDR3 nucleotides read TGTGCCAGCAGCTTAACGCCGGGAGGGCCAGAAGCGAAGCAGTTCTTC. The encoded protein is CASSLTPGGPEAKQFF.

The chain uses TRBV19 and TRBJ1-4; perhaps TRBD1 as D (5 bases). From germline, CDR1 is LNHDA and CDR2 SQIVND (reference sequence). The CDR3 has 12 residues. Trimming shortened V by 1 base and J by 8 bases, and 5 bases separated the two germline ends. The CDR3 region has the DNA TGTGCCAGTAGTATAGGGGACGAAAAACTGTTTTTT. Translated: CASSIGDEKLFF.

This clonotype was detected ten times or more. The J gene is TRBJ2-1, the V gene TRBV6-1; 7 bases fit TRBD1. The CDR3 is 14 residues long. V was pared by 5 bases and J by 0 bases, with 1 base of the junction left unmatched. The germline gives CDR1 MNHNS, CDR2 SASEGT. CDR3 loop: CASSWDSSYNEQFF. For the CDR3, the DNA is TGTGCCAGCAGTTGGGACAGCTCCTACAATGAGCAGTTCTTC.

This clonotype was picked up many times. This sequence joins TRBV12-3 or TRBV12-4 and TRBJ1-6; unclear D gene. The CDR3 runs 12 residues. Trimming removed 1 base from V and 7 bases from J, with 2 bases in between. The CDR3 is CASSLGNSPLHF. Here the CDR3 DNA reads TGTGCCAGCAGTTTAGGGAATTCACCCCTCCACTTT.

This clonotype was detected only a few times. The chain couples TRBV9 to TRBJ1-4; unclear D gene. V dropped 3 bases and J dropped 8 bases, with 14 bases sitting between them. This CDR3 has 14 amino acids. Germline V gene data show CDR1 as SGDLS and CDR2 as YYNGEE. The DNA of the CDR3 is TGTGCCAGCAGCGGCAACAGCCTAGGGGAAAAACTGTTTTTT. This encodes CASSGNSLGEKLFF.

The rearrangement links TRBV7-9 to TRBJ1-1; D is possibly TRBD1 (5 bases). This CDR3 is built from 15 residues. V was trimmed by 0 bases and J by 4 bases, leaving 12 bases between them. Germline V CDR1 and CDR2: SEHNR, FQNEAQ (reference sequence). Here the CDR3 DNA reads TGTGCCAGCAGCTTAGCGCATCTAGGGACCACTGAAGCTTTCTTT. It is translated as CASSLAHLGTTEAFF.

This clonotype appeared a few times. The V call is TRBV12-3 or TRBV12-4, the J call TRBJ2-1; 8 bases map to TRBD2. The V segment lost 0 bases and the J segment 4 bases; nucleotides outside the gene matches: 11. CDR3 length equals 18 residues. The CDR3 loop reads CASSLAGRAGVVYNEQFF. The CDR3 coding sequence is TGTGCCAGCAGTTTAGCGGGGAGAGCGGGAGTAGTTTACAATGAGCAGTTCTTC.

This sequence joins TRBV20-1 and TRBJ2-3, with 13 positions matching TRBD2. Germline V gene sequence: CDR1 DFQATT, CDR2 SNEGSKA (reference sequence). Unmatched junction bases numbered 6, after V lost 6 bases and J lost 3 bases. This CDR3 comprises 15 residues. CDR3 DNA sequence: TGCAGTGCGCCACGGACTAGCGGGAGAACAGATACGCAGTATTTT. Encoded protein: CSAPRTSGRTDTQYF.

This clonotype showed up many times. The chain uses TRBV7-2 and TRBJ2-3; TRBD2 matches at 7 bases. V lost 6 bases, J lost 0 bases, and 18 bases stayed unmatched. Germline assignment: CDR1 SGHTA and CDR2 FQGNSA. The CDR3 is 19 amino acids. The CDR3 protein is CASSKRVGGRRTSTDTQYF. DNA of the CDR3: TGTGCCAGCAGTAAACGCGTTGGCGGGAGAAGGACTAGCACAGATACGCAGTATTTT.

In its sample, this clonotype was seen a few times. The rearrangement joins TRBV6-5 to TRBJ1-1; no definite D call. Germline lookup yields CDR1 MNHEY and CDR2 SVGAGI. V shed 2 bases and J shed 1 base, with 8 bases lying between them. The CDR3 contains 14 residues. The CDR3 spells CASSYQATNTEAFF. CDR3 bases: TGTGCCAGCAGTTACCAGGCGACGAACACTGAAGCTTTCTTT.

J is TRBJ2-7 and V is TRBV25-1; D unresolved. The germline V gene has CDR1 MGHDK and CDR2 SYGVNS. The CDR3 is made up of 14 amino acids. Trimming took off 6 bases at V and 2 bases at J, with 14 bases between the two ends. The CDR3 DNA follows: TGTGCCAGCAGGGGTAGGGCCGTCCCCTACGAGCAGTACTTC. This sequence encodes CASRGRAVPYEQYF.

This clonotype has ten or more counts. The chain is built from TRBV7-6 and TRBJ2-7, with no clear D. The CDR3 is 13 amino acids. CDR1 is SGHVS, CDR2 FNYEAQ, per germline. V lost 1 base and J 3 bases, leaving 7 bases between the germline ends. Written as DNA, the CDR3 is TGTGCCAGCAGCTTAGTACCAAACTACGAGCAGTACTTC. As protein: CASSLVPNYEQYF.

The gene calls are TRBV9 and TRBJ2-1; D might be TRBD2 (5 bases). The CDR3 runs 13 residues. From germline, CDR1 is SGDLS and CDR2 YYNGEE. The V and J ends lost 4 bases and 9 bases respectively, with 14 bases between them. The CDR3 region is CASSPDGVAEQFF. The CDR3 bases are TGTGCCAGCAGCCCCGACGGGGTGGCTGAGCAGTTCTTC.

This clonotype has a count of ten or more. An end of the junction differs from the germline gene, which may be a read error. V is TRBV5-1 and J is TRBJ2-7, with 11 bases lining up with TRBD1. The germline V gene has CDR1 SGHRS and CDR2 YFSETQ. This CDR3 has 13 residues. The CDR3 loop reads CASTGTGGYEQYF. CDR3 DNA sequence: TGCGCGAGCACTGGGACAGGGGGCTACGAGCAGTACTTC.

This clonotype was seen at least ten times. The CDR3 DNA follows: TGTGCCAGCAGTGATGCGTCGGCAGCGAACACTGAAGCTTTCTTT. Protein: CASSDASAANTEAFF. The chain couples TRBV2 to TRBJ1-1; no clear D gene. CDR3 length: 15 amino acids. V lost 3 bases, J lost 1 base, and 12 bases lay in between. Germline values: CDR1 SNHLY, CDR2 FYNNEI.

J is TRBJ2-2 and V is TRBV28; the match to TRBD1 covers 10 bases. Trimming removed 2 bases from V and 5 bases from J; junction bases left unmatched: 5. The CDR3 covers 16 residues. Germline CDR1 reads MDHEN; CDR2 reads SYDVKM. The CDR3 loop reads CASSLPGQGVTGELFF. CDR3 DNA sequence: TGTGCCAGCAGTTTACCCGGACAGGGGGTGACCGGGGAGCTGTTTTTT.

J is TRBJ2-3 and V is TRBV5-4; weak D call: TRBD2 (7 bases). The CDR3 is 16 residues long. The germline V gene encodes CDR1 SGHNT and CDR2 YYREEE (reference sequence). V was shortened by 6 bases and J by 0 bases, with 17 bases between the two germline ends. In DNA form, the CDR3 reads TGTGCCAGCAAAGGGGGAGTGGGGGGGAGCACAGATACGCAGTATTTT. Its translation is CASKGGVGGSTDTQYF. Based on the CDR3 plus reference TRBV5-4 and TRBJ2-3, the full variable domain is ETGVTQSPTHLIKTRGQQVTLRCSSQSGHNTVSWYQQALGQGPQFIFQYYREEENGRGNFPPRFSGLQFPNYSSELNVNALELDDSALYLCASKGGVGGSTDTQYFGPGTRLTVL.

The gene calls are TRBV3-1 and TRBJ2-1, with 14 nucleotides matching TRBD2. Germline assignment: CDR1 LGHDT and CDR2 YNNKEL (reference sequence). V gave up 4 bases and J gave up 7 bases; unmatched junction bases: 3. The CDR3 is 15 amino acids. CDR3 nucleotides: TGTGCCAGCAGCCGTGGGACTAGCGGGGGTAATGAGCAGTTCTTC. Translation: CASSRGTSGGNEQFF.

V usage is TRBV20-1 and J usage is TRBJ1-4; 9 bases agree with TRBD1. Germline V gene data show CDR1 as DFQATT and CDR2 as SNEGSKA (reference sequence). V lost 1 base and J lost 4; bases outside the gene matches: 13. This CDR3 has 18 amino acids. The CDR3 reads CSARVLSGTGNDNEKLFF. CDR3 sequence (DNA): TGCAGTGCTAGAGTCCTATCCGGGACAGGGAATGATAATGAAAAACTGTTTTTT.

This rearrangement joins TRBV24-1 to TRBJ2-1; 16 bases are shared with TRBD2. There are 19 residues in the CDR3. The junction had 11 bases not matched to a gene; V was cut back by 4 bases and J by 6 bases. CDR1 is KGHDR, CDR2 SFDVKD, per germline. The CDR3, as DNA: TGTGCCACCAGTGACCCATCCGGGACTAGCGGGAGGGCGAGCAATGAGCAGTTCTTC. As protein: CATSDPSGTSGRASNEQFF.

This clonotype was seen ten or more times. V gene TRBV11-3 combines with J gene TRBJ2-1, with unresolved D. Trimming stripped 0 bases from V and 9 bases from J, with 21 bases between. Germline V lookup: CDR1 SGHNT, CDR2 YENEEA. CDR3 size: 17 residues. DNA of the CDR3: TGTGCCAGCAGCTTAGATGGGCGGACCCACCCAGTAGGTGAGCAGTTCTTC. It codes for CASSLDGRTHPVGEQFF.